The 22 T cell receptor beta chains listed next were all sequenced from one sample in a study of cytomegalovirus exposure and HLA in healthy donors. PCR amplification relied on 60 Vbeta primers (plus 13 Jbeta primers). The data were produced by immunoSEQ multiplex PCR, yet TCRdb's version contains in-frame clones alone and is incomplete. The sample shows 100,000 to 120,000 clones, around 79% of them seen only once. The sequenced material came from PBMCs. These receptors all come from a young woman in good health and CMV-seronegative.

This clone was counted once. The CDR3: CASSQGQGAFLGELFF. The CDR3 DNA sequence: TGCGCCAGCAGCCAGGGACAGGGGGCTTTTCTCGGGGAGCTGTTTTTT. V gene TRBV4-1 combines with J gene TRBJ2-2, with TRBD1 matching over 12 bases. Per germline, CDR1 MGHRA and CDR2 YSYEKL. V trimming: 3 bases; J trimming: 7 bases; junction bases outside the gene matches: 6. The CDR3 has 16 amino acids.

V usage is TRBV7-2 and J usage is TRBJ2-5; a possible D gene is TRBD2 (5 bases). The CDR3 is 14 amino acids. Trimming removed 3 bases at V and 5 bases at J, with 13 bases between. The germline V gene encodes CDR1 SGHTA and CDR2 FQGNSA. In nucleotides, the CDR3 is TGTGCCAGCAGCTTTTACGGGGTCGGGGAGACCCAGTACTTC. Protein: CASSFYGVGETQYF.

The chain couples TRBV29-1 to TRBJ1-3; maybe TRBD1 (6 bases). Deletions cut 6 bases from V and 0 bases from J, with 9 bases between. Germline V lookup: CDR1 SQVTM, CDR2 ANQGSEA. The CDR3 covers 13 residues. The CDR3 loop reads CSVGQSSGNTIYF. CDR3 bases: TGCAGCGTCGGACAGTCCTCTGGAAACACCATATATTTT.

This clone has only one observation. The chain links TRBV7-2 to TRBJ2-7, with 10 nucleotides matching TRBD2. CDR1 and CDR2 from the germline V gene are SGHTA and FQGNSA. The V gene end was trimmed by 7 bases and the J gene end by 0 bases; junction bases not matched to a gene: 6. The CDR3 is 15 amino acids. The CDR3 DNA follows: TGTGCCAGCACCAGAGCGGGAGGGCCCTCCTACGAGCAGTACTTC. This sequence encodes CASTRAGGPSYEQYF. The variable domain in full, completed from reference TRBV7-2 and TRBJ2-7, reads GAGVSQSPSNKVTEKGKDVELRCDPISGHTALYWYRQSLGQGLEFLIYFQGNSAPDKSGLPSDRFSAERTGGSVSTLTIQRTQQEDSAVYLCASTRAGGPSYEQYFGPGTRLTVT.

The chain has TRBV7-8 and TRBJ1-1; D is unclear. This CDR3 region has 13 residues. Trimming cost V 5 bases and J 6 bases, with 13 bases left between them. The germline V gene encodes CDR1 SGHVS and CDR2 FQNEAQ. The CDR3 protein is CASSPKSGPEAFF. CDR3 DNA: TGTGCCAGCAGCCCAAAGTCAGGCCCTGAAGCTTTCTTT. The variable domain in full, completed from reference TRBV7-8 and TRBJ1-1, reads GAGVSQSPRYKVAKRGQDVALRCDPISGHVSLFWYQQALGQGPEFLTYFQNEAQLDKSGLPSDRFFAERPEGSVSTLKIQRTQQEDSAVYLCASSPKSGPEAFFGQGTRLTVV.

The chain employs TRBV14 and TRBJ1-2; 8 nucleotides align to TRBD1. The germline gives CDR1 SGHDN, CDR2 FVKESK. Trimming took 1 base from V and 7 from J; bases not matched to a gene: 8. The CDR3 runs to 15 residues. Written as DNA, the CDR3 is TGTGCCAGCAGCCAAGGAGGCCAGGGGGCATTTGGCTACACCTTC. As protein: CASSQGGQGAFGYTF.

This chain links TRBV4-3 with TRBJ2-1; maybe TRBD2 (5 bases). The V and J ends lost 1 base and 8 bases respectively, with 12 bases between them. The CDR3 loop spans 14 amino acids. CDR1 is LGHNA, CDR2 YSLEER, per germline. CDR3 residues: CASSQVFLAYEQFF. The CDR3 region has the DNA TGCGCCAGCAGCCAAGTTTTCCTAGCCTATGAGCAGTTCTTC.

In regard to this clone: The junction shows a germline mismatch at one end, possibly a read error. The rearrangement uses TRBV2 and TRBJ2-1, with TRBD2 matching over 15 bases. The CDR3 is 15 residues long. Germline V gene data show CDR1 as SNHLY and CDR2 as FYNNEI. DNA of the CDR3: TGTGCCAGCAGCGAAGGGACTAGCGGGGGGATTGAGCAGTTCTTC. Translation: CASSEGTSGGIEQFF.

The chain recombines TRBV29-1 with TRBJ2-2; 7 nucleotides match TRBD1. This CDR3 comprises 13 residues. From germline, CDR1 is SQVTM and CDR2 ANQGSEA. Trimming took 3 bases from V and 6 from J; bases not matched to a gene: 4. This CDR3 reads CSVEVQGAGELFF. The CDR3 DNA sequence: TGCAGCGTTGAGGTCCAGGGGGCCGGGGAGCTGTTTTTT.

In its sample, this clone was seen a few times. CDR3 in amino acids: CASNSGDSGNTIYF. The CDR3 DNA is TGTGCCAGTAATTCCGGGGACTCTGGAAACACCATATATTTT. This sequence joins TRBV19 and TRBJ1-3, with D hard to call. Germline CDR1 and CDR2: LNHDA and SQIVND (reference sequence). The CDR3 length is 14 residues. Trimming stripped 7 bases from V and 0 bases from J, with 10 bases between.

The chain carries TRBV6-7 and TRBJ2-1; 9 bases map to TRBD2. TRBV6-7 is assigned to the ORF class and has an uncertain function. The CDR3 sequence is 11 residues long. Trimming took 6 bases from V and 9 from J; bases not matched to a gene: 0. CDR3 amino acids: CASRAGGEQFF. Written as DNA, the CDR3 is TGTGCCAGCAGAGCGGGAGGTGAGCAGTTCTTC.

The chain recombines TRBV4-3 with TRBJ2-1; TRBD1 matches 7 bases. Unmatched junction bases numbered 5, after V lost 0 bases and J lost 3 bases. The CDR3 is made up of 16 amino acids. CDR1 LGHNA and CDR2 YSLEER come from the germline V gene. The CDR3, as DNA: TGCGCCAGCAGCCAAGAGGTAGGGGGCTACTACAATGAGCAGTTCTTC. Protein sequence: CASSQEVGGYYNEQFF.

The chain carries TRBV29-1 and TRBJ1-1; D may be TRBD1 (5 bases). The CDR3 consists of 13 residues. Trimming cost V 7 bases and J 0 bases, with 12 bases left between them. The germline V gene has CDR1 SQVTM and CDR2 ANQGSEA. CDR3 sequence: CSEQDGLNTEAFF. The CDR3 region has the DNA TGCAGCGAACAGGACGGATTGAACACTGAAGCTTTCTTT. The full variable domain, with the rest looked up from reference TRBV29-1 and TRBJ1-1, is SAVISQKPSRDICQRGTSLTIQCQVDSQVTMMFWYRQQPGQSLTLIATANQGSEATYESGFVIDKFPISRPNLTFSTLTVSNMSPEDSSIYLCSEQDGLNTEAFFGQGTRLTVV.

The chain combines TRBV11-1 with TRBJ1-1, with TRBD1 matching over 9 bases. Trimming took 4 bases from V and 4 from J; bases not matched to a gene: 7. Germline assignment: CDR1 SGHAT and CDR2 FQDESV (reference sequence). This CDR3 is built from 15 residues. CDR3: CASSSTGGLGTEAFF. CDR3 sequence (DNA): TGTGCCAGCAGCTCCACAGGGGGCCTGGGCACTGAAGCTTTCTTT.

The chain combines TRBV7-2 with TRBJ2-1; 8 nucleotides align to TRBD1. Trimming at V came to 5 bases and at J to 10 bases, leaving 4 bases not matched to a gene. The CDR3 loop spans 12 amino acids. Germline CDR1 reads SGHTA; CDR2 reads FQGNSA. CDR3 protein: CASSPNRGEQFF. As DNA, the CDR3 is TGTGCCAGCAGCCCGAACAGGGGGGAGCAGTTCTTC.

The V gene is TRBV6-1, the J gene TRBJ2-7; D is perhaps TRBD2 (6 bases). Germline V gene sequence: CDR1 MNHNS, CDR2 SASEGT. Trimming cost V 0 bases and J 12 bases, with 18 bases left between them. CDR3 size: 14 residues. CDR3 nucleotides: TGTGCCAGCAGTGAAGCGCTTCGGGGGACTCCTATGTACTTC. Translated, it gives CASSEALRGTPMYF.

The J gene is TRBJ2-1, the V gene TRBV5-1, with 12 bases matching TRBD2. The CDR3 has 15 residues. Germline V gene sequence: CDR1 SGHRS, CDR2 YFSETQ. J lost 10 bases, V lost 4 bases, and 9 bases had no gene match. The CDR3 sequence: CASSPASGRAPEQFF. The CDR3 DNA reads TGCGCCAGCAGCCCGGCTAGCGGGAGGGCCCCGGAGCAGTTCTTC.

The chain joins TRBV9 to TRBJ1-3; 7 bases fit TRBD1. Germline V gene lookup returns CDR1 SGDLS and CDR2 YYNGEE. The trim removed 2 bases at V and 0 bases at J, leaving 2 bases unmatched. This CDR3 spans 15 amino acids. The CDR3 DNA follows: TGTGCCAGCAGCGTGGGGACAGCCTCTGGAAACACCATATATTTT. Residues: CASSVGTASGNTIYF.

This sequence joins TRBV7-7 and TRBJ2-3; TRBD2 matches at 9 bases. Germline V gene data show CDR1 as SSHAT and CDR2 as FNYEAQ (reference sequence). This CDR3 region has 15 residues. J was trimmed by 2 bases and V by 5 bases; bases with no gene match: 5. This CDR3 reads CASSRSGGPTDTQYF. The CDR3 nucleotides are TGTGCCAGCAGCCGGAGCGGGGGGCCCACAGATACGCAGTATTTT.

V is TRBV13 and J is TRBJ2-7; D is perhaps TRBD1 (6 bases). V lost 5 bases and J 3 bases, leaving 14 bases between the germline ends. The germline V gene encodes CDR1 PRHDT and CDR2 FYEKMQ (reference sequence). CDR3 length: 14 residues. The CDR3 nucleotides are TGTGCCAGCAGCCACACGGGACACCTCTACGAGCAGTACTTC. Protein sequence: CASSHTGHLYEQYF.

The CDR3, as DNA: TGTGCCAGCAGCTCTAGCGGTGGCGAGCAGTACTTC. This encodes CASSSSGGEQYF. This sequence joins TRBV7-3 and TRBJ2-7, with 7 bases identical to TRBD2. CDR3 length: 12 amino acids. V shed 4 bases, J shed 6 bases, and the junction held 3 bases outside the gene matches. Germline CDR1 is SGHTA and CDR2 is FQGTGA.

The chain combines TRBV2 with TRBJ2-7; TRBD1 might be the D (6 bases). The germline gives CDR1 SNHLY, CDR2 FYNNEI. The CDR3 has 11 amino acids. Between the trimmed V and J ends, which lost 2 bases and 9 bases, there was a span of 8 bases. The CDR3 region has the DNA TGTGCCAGCAGTGAAACAGGGAGGCAGTACTTC. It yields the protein CASSETGRQYF.